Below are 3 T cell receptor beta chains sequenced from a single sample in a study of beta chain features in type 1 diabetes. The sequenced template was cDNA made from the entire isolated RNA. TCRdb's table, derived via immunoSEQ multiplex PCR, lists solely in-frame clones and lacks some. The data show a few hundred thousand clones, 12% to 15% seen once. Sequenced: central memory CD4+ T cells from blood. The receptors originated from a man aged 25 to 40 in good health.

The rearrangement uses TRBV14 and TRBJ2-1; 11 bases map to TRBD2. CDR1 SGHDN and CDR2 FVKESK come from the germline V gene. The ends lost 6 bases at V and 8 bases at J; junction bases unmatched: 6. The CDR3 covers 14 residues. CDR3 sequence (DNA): TGTGCCAGCAGGATTAGCGGGGGGGCCCATGAGCAGTTCTTC. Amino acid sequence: CASRISGGAHEQFF.

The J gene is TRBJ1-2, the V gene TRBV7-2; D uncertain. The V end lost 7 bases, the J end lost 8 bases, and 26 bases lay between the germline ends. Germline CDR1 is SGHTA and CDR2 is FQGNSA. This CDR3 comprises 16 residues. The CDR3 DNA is TGTGCCAGCACCACTGGTCGCGGCGTTAGGGCAGGAGGCTACACCTTC. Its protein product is CASTTGRGVRAGGYTF. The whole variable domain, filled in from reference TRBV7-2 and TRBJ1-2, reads GAGVSQSPSNKVTEKGKDVELRCDPISGHTALYWYRQSLGQGLEFLIYFQGNSAPDKSGLPSDRFSAERTGGSVSTLTIQRTQQEDSAVYLCASTTGRGVRAGGYTFGSGTRLTVV.

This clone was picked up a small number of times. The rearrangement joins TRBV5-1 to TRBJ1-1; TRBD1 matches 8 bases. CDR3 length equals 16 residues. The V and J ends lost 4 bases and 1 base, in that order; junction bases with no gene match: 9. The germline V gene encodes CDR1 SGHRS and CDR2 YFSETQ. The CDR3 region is CASSPGRTGRNTEAFF. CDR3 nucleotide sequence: TGCGCCAGCAGCCCGGGAAGGACAGGGAGGAACACTGAAGCTTTCTTT.